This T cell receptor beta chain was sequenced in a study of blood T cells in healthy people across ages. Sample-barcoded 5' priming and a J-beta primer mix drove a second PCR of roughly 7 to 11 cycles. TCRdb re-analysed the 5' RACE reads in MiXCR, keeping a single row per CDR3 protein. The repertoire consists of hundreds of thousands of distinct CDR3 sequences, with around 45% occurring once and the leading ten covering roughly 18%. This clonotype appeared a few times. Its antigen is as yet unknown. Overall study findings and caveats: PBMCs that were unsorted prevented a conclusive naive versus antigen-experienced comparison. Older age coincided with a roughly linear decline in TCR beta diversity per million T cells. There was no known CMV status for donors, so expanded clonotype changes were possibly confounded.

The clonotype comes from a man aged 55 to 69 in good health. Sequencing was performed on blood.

DNA of the CDR3: TGTGCCAGCAGCCAAGCTCCGGGAGACACTGAAGCTTTCTTT. It encodes CASSQAPGDTEAFF. The V gene is TRBV4-2, the J gene TRBJ1-1; D gene unclear. The V end was cut by 1 base, the J end by 3 bases, with 9 bases between. The CDR3 spans 14 residues. Germline V CDR1 and CDR2: LGHNA, YNFKEQ.